The rows below give T cell receptor beta chains drawn from one sample of a study of regulatory T cells in long-lasting Graves disease. TCRdb used MiXCR to reprocess the multiplex PCR reads, holding one entry per CDR3 protein. This table holds a few hundred thousand distinct CDR3 sequences, 22% found once. Sequences were derived from peripheral blood mononuclear cells (PBMCs), sampled when the disease was refractory, from a patient treated with antithyroid drugs. These receptor sequences come from a female donor with Graves disease. CDR3s include the opening cysteine and the closing phenylalanine or tryptophan. Each record gives: D gene, J gene, V gene, clone size, CDR3 DNA, CDR3 protein. A D gene is named only where the DNA matches it firmly. Clone size is stated in some rows and not others, as once, few, many or a class when expanded.

d_call: TRBD2; j_call: TRBJ2-2; v_call: TRBV6-1; clone_size: -; cdr3_nt: TGTGCCAGCAGCTCGGGACTAGACGGCACCGGGGAGCTGTTTTTT; cdr3_aa: CASSSGLDGTGELFF
d_call: -; j_call: TRBJ1-1; v_call: TRBV5-6; clone_size: -; cdr3_nt: TGTGCCAGCAGCTTGGTCGGGGTTTACACTGAAGCTTTCTTT; cdr3_aa: CASSLVGVYTEAFF
d_call: TRBD1; j_call: TRBJ2-5; v_call: TRBV7-9; clone_size: -; cdr3_nt: TGTGCCAGCAGCTCCCCTGGGAATACAGGGGAAGAGACCCAGTACTTC; cdr3_aa: CASSSPGNTGEETQYF
d_call: TRBD2; j_call: TRBJ2-7; v_call: TRBV20-1; clone_size: -; cdr3_nt: TGCAGTGCTAGAGATCTTGGGACTAGCTCCTACGAGCAGTACTTC; cdr3_aa: CSARDLGTSSYEQYF
d_call: -; j_call: TRBJ2-7; v_call: TRBV2; clone_size: many; cdr3_nt: TGTGCCAGCAGTGAATTGCAGCTATCTCACGAGCAGTACTTC; cdr3_aa: CASSELQLSHEQYF
d_call: -; j_call: TRBJ2-6; v_call: TRBV15; clone_size: -; cdr3_nt: TGTGCCACCAGCGCGGTGTTCTCTGGGGCCAACGTCCTGACTTTC; cdr3_aa: CATSAVFSGANVLTF
d_call: -; j_call: TRBJ2-3; v_call: TRBV28; clone_size: few; cdr3_nt: TGTGCCAGCAGTTCCACAGGCGAGGGCACCTTAAGGGAGTATTTT; cdr3_aa: CASSSTGEGTLREYF
d_call: TRBD1; j_call: TRBJ2-7; v_call: TRBV28; clone_size: many; cdr3_nt: TGTGCCAGCAGTTTTGAGGGACAGGGGTCCTACGAGCAGTACTTC; cdr3_aa: CASSFEGQGSYEQYF
d_call: -; j_call: TRBJ2-7; v_call: TRBV20-1; clone_size: few; cdr3_nt: TGCAGTGCGGGTTCTGAGCTAACCTACGAGCAGTACTTC; cdr3_aa: CSAGSELTYEQYF
d_call: TRBD1; j_call: TRBJ2-7; v_call: TRBV6-1; clone_size: many; cdr3_nt: TGTGCCAGCAGCTTCCGAAGGGGACAGTCCTACGAGCAGTACTTC; cdr3_aa: CASSFRRGQSYEQYF
d_call: TRBD1; j_call: TRBJ2-2; v_call: TRBV12-3/TRBV12-4; clone_size: few; cdr3_nt: TGTGCCAGCAGTTTCCCTGGACAGGGTGGAGCGGGCCGGGAGCTGTTTTTT; cdr3_aa: CASSFPGQGGAGRELFF
d_call: TRBD2; j_call: TRBJ2-7; v_call: TRBV28; clone_size: many; cdr3_nt: TGTGCCAGCAGTTCGGATAGCGGGAGGAGCTCCTACGAGCAGTACTTC; cdr3_aa: CASSSDSGRSSYEQYF
d_call: TRBD2; j_call: TRBJ2-7; v_call: TRBV27; clone_size: many; cdr3_nt: TGTGCCAGCAGTTTAGGCGGGGGTTGGGAGCAGTACTTC; cdr3_aa: CASSLGGGWEQYF
d_call: TRBD1; j_call: TRBJ1-6; v_call: TRBV12-3/TRBV12-4; clone_size: many; cdr3_nt: TGTGCCAGCAGCCCGATAGAAGGGACAGGGGTCGGCTCCTATAATTCACCCCTCCACTTT; cdr3_aa: CASSPIEGTGVGSYNSPLHF
d_call: TRBD1; j_call: TRBJ2-1; v_call: TRBV12-3/TRBV12-4; clone_size: few; cdr3_nt: TGTGCCAGCAGCCCCCGACAGGGGACCGATGAGCAGTTCTTC; cdr3_aa: CASSPRQGTDEQFF
d_call: TRBD1; j_call: TRBJ1-1; v_call: TRBV6-5; clone_size: many; cdr3_nt: TGTGCCAGCAGCTTTGGGACAGGGGAAGCTTTCTTT; cdr3_aa: CASSFGTGEAFF
d_call: -; j_call: TRBJ1-4; v_call: TRBV19; clone_size: few; cdr3_nt: TGTGCCAGCGGTGAACAAGGTCGGGGTAATGAAAAACTGTTTTTT; cdr3_aa: CASGEQGRGNEKLFF
d_call: -; j_call: TRBJ2-2; v_call: TRBV5-8; clone_size: once; cdr3_nt: TGTGCCAGCAGCCCCGCGTCGGGCGGGGAGCTGTTTTTT; cdr3_aa: CASSPASGGELFF
d_call: -; j_call: TRBJ1-1; v_call: TRBV19; clone_size: many; cdr3_nt: TGTGCCAGTAGTATCAGAGAGAACACTGAAGCTTTCTTT; cdr3_aa: CASSIRENTEAFF
d_call: -; j_call: TRBJ2-1; v_call: TRBV7-2; clone_size: -; cdr3_nt: TGTGCCAGCAGCCTTCACCGGGGGTATGAGCAGTTCTTC; cdr3_aa: CASSLHRGYEQFF
d_call: -; j_call: TRBJ1-1; v_call: TRBV6-5; clone_size: many; cdr3_nt: TGTGCCAGCAGTTACCCAGGGGAGGGCACTGAAGCTTTCTTT; cdr3_aa: CASSYPGEGTEAFF
d_call: TRBD2; j_call: TRBJ2-7; v_call: TRBV7-2; clone_size: -; cdr3_nt: TGCGCCAGCAGCTCGGGGGGGACTACCGATTTCTACGAGCAGTACTTC; cdr3_aa: CASSSGGTTDFYEQYF
d_call: -; j_call: TRBJ1-1; v_call: TRBV12-3/TRBV12-4; clone_size: many; cdr3_nt: TGTGCCAGCAGTTTAGGAGGGTTCACTGAAGCTTTCTTT; cdr3_aa: CASSLGGFTEAFF
d_call: -; j_call: TRBJ1-2; v_call: TRBV7-2; clone_size: -; cdr3_nt: TGTGCCAGCAGCCCCCGGGACCATCATAGAGGCTACACCTTC; cdr3_aa: CASSPRDHHRGYTF
d_call: -; j_call: TRBJ1-1; v_call: TRBV24-1; clone_size: -; cdr3_nt: TGTGCCACCAGTGGCTGGCGAGACACTGAAGCTTTCTTT; cdr3_aa: CATSGWRDTEAFF
d_call: -; j_call: TRBJ2-7; v_call: TRBV28; clone_size: many; cdr3_nt: TGTGCCAGCAGGAGCCGATACGAGCAGTACTTC; cdr3_aa: CASRSRYEQYF
d_call: -; j_call: TRBJ1-2; v_call: TRBV7-2; clone_size: few; cdr3_nt: TGTGCCAGCAGCTTAGTTCCCGGGGCAGGGGAAAAGGGCTACACCTTC; cdr3_aa: CASSLVPGAGEKGYTF
d_call: -; j_call: TRBJ2-7; v_call: TRBV12-3/TRBV12-4; clone_size: few; cdr3_nt: TGTGCCAGCAGTTTGGCGGCAAGGGAGCAGTACTTC; cdr3_aa: CASSLAAREQYF
d_call: TRBD1; j_call: TRBJ1-2; v_call: TRBV28; clone_size: -; cdr3_nt: TGTGCCAGCAGCCCCCGGGCAGGGGGAGGCTACACCTTC; cdr3_aa: CASSPRAGGGYTF
d_call: TRBD2; j_call: TRBJ2-7; v_call: TRBV6-1; clone_size: many; cdr3_nt: TGTGCCAGCAGTGGAAGACTAGCGGGGGCCAGCTACGAGCAGTACTTC; cdr3_aa: CASSGRLAGASYEQYF
d_call: -; j_call: TRBJ1-2; v_call: TRBV6-2/TRBV6-3; clone_size: -; cdr3_nt: TGTGCCAGCAGTTTTCGCCCTGAACAGCGGGGGTACTATGGCTACACCTTC; cdr3_aa: CASSFRPEQRGYYGYTF
d_call: -; j_call: TRBJ2-2; v_call: TRBV6-1; clone_size: few; cdr3_nt: TGTGCCACGCTTCGAACCGGGGAGCTGTTTTTT; cdr3_aa: CATLRTGELFF
d_call: TRBD1; j_call: TRBJ1-1; v_call: TRBV2; clone_size: many; cdr3_nt: TGTGCCAGCAGGGGACAGTGGAACACTGAAGCTTTCTTT; cdr3_aa: CASRGQWNTEAFF
d_call: -; j_call: TRBJ1-4; v_call: TRBV28; clone_size: few; cdr3_nt: TGTGCCAGCAGCTCCGGGATAGGGTTGGGCGGTAATGAAAAACTGTTTTTT; cdr3_aa: CASSSGIGLGGNEKLFF
d_call: TRBD1; j_call: TRBJ2-7; v_call: TRBV19; clone_size: -; cdr3_nt: TGTGCCAGTAGTACTCCCCATGGAGGCCGACAGGGTTTCTCCTACGAGCAGTACTTC; cdr3_aa: CASSTPHGGRQGFSYEQYF
d_call: -; j_call: TRBJ1-1; v_call: TRBV28; clone_size: many; cdr3_nt: TGTGCCAGCAGTTTATCTCTCAGAAACACTGAAGCTTTCTTT; cdr3_aa: CASSLSLRNTEAFF
d_call: -; j_call: TRBJ2-7; v_call: TRBV27; clone_size: many; cdr3_nt: TGTGCCAGCAGGTCGGGTGGGATGACATACGAGCAGTACTTC; cdr3_aa: CASRSGGMTYEQYF
d_call: -; j_call: TRBJ2-2; v_call: TRBV2; clone_size: few; cdr3_nt: TGTGCCAGCAGCTCCACTGGCGGGTCGAACACCGGGGAGCTGTTTTTT; cdr3_aa: CASSSTGGSNTGELFF
d_call: TRBD1; j_call: TRBJ1-4; v_call: TRBV7-9; clone_size: -; cdr3_nt: TGTGCCAGCAGCTTAGGGGGGACAGGGAAAGAACTGTTTTTT; cdr3_aa: CASSLGGTGKELFF
d_call: -; j_call: TRBJ1-4; v_call: TRBV3-1; clone_size: -; cdr3_nt: TGTGCCAGCAGCCAAGTCCTCTACAGTACTAATGAAAAACTGTTTTTT; cdr3_aa: CASSQVLYSTNEKLFF
d_call: -; j_call: TRBJ1-1; v_call: TRBV9; clone_size: -; cdr3_nt: TGTGCCAGCAGCGTAACTGATGGGGGCGAAGCTTTCTTT; cdr3_aa: CASSVTDGGEAFF
d_call: -; j_call: TRBJ1-1; v_call: TRBV28; clone_size: many; cdr3_nt: TGTGCCAGCAGCTTACCAGGGAACACTGAAGCTTTCTTT; cdr3_aa: CASSLPGNTEAFF
d_call: -; j_call: TRBJ1-1; v_call: TRBV6-1; clone_size: many; cdr3_nt: TGTGCCAGCAGCCTCGTCTTGGGGACTGAAGCTTTCTTT; cdr3_aa: CASSLVLGTEAFF
d_call: -; j_call: TRBJ1-2; v_call: TRBV30; clone_size: few; cdr3_nt: TGTGCCTGGAGACAGAAATCCGATGGCTACACCTTC; cdr3_aa: CAWRQKSDGYTF
d_call: -; j_call: TRBJ2-5; v_call: TRBV7-2; clone_size: few; cdr3_nt: TGTGCCAGCAGTCGTTTGGGACAACCCGTGGAGACCCAGTACTTC; cdr3_aa: CASSRLGQPVETQYF
d_call: -; j_call: TRBJ1-5; v_call: TRBV12-3/TRBV12-4; clone_size: many; cdr3_nt: TGTGCCAGCAGTTCGTCCTGGCAGAGCAATCAGCCCCAGCATTTT; cdr3_aa: CASSSSWQSNQPQHF
d_call: TRBD2; j_call: TRBJ2-7; v_call: TRBV28; clone_size: -; cdr3_nt: TGTGCCAGCAGTCGGCGGGGGGGCGGTTCCTACGAGCAGTACTTC; cdr3_aa: CASSRRGGGSYEQYF
d_call: -; j_call: TRBJ1-4; v_call: TRBV5-4; clone_size: few; cdr3_nt: TGTGCCAGCAGCTTGGCCGCGGGGGCTACTAATGAAAAACTGTTTTTT; cdr3_aa: CASSLAAGATNEKLFF
d_call: -; j_call: TRBJ1-3; v_call: TRBV29-1; clone_size: few; cdr3_nt: TGCAGCGTTGAATTTACGGGCTCTGGAAACACCATATATTTT; cdr3_aa: CSVEFTGSGNTIYF
d_call: -; j_call: TRBJ1-2; v_call: TRBV11-2; clone_size: many; cdr3_nt: TGTGCCAGCAGCAACCCTGGGGGCTACACCTTC; cdr3_aa: CASSNPGGYTF
d_call: TRBD1; j_call: TRBJ2-6; v_call: TRBV15; clone_size: -; cdr3_nt: TGTGCCACCAGGAGTGGGACAGGGCGAACTGGGGCCAACGTCCTGACTTTC; cdr3_aa: CATRSGTGRTGANVLTF
d_call: -; j_call: TRBJ1-1; v_call: TRBV20-1; clone_size: many; cdr3_nt: TGCAGTGCTCCTAGGGCTGTGGGCACTGAAGCTTTCTTT; cdr3_aa: CSAPRAVGTEAFF
d_call: -; j_call: TRBJ1-2; v_call: TRBV4-1; clone_size: -; cdr3_nt: TGCGCCAGCAGCCCTTCCCTGTGGGGGGGCTACACCTTC; cdr3_aa: CASSPSLWGGYTF
d_call: -; j_call: TRBJ1-6; v_call: TRBV28; clone_size: many; cdr3_nt: TGTGCCAGCAGTTTGGGTCCCGCGGGTTCACCCCTCCACTTT; cdr3_aa: CASSLGPAGSPLHF
d_call: -; j_call: TRBJ2-7; v_call: TRBV6-1; clone_size: -; cdr3_nt: TGTGCCAGCAGTACGGATGTATCCTACGAGCAGTACTTC; cdr3_aa: CASSTDVSYEQYF